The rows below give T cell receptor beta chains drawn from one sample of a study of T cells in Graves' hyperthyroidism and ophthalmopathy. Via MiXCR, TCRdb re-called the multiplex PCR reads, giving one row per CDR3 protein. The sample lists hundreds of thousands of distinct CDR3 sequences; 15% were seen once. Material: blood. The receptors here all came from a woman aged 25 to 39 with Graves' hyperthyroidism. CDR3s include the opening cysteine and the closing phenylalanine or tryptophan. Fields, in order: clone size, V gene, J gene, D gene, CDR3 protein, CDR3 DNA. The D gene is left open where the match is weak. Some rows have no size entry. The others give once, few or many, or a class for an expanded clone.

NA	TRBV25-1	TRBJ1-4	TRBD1	CASSIGTGWFEKLFF	TGTGCCAGCAGTATTGGGACAGGGTGGTTTGAAAAACTGTTTTTT
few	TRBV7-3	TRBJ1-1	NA	CASSIARGNTEAFF	TGTGCCAGCAGCATTGCCAGGGGGAACACTGAAGCTTTCTTT
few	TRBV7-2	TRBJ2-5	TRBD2	CASSLVGSGETQYF	TGTGCCAGCAGCCTCGTGGGTAGCGGGGAGACCCAGTACTTC
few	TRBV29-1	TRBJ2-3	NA	CSVVRGYTDTQYF	TGCAGCGTTGTACGGGGGTACACAGATACGCAGTATTTT
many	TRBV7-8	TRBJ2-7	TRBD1	CASSQNRGIDEQYF	TGTGCCAGCAGCCAGAACAGGGGAATCGACGAGCAGTACTTC
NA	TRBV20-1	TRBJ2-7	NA	CSASQSAGDEQYF	TGCAGTGCTAGTCAGTCGGCAGGGGATGAGCAGTACTTC
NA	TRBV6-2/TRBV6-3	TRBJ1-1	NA	CASSYGLVGRENTEAFF	TGTGCCAGCAGTTACGGTCTGGTTGGACGGGAGAACACTGAAGCTTTCTTT
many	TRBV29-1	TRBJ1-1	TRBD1	CSVGGQMNTEAFF	TGCAGCGTGGGGGGACAGATGAACACTGAAGCTTTCTTT
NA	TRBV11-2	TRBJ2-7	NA	CASSITSEIYEQYF	TGTGCCAGCAGCATCACTAGTGAGATCTACGAGCAGTACTTC
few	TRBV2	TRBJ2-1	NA	CANSDPVVARGLAEQFF	TGTGCCAACAGTGACCCGGTAGTTGCCCGCGGGTTGGCTGAGCAGTTCTTC
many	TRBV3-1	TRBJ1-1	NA	CASSWRQANTEAFF	TGTGCCAGCAGCTGGCGACAGGCGAACACTGAAGCTTTCTTT
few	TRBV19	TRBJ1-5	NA	CASRGTERGSNQPQHF	TGTGCCAGTAGGGGGACTGAGAGGGGTAGCAATCAGCCCCAGCATTTT
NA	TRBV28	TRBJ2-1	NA	CASRGVLGGTIDEQFF	TGTGCCAGCAGGGGGGTCTTGGGCGGGACAATCGATGAGCAGTTCTTC
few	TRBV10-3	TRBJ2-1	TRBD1	CAISRGQGVYNEQFF	TGTGCCATCAGTAGGGGACAGGGGGTATACAATGAGCAGTTCTTC
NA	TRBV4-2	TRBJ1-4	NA	CASIGEPGEKLFF	TGTGCCAGCATCGGGGAGCCGGGGGAAAAACTGTTTTTT
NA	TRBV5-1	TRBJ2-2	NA	CASSSAGTVGAGELFF	TGCGCCAGCAGCTCGGCCGGGACCGTGGGAGCCGGGGAGCTGTTTTTT
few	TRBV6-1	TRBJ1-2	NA	CASRTRSLGGGYTF	TGTGCCAGCAGGACTCGGTCCCTGGGAGGTGGCTACACCTTC
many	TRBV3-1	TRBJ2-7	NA	CASSHGDYEQYF	TGTGCCAGCAGCCATGGGGACTACGAGCAGTACTTC
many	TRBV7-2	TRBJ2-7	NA	CASSQGSTAYEQYF	TGTGCCAGCAGCCAGGGCTCGACAGCCTACGAGCAGTACTTC
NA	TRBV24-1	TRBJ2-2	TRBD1	CATSAAPGQDSTGELFF	TGTGCCACCAGTGCCGCACCGGGACAGGACTCTACCGGGGAGCTGTTTTTT
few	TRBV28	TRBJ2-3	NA	CASNPHRSVQYF	TGTGCCAGCAACCCCCACCGGTCGGTGCAGTATTTT
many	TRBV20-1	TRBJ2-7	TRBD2	CSARIPSGFNYEQYF	TGCAGTGCTAGAATCCCTAGCGGATTTAACTACGAGCAGTACTTC
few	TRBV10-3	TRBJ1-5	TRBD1	CAISESFKGGGGNQPQHF	TGTGCCATCAGTGAGAGTTTTAAGGGAGGGGGCGGCAATCAGCCCCAGCATTTT
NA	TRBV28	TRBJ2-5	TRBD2	CASISVPGLAGEETQYF	TGTGCCAGCATTTCCGTACCGGGACTAGCGGGGGAAGAGACCCAGTACTTC
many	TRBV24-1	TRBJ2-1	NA	CATSDFRQGSYNEQFF	TGTGCCACCAGTGATTTTAGGCAGGGGTCCTACAATGAGCAGTTCTTC
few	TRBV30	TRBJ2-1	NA	CAWSVLGPDEQFF	TGTGCCTGGAGTGTACTAGGTCCGGATGAGCAGTTCTTC
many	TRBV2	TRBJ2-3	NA	CASSDWDTQYF	TGTGCCAGCAGTGACTGGGATACGCAGTATTTT
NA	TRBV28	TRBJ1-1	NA	CASSEGTVNTEAFF	TGTGCCAGCAGTGAAGGGACGGTGAACACTGAAGCTTTCTTT
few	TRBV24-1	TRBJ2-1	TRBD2	CATSDLGTSGSGNEQFF	TGTGCCACCAGTGATCTGGGGACTAGCGGGAGTGGAAATGAGCAGTTCTTC
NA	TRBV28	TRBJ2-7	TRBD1	CASSSTGTGYEEQYF	TGTGCCAGCAGTTCGACCGGGACAGGGTATGAAGAGCAGTACTTC